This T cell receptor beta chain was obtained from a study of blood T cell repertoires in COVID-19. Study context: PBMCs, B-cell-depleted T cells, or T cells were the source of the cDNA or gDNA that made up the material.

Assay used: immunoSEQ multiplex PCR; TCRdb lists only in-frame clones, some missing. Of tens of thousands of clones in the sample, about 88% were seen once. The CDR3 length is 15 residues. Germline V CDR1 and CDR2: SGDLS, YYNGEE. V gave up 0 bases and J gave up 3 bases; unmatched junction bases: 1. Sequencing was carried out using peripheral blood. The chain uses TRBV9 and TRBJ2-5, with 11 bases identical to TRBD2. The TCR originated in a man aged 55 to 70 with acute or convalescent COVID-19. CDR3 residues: CASSVATSGEETQYF. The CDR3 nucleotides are TGTGCCAGCAGCGTAGCGACTAGCGGGGAAGAGACCCAGTACTTC.